A single T cell receptor (beta chain) is shown here with its context. Its antigen is as yet unknown. V gave up 5 bases and J gave up 5 bases; unmatched junction bases: 1. CDR3 size: 14 residues. CDR1 is SGHTA, CDR2 FQGNSA, per germline. This entry comes from a study of T cell responses to AZD1222 COVID-19 vaccine. Study findings and constraints: At 160-218 and 743-854, vaccine-associated CD4 TCRs were dominant, and they spanned spike. Clonal diversity may have been underestimated, and the donors were mostly white British, with more females than males. Scientists sampled the repertoires only once the peak T cell response had passed. The reported proportion of spike-specific TCRs targeting unmutated variant regions was nearly half.

The data were produced by immunoSEQ multiplex PCR, yet TCRdb's version contains in-frame clones alone and is incomplete. The data contain approximately 190,000 clones, approximately 93% of them singletons. The material was peripheral blood, obtained 28 days after the second AZD1222 dose. The chain links TRBV7-2 to TRBJ1-6; TRBD1 matches at 9 bases. The receptor was derived from an adult who received the AZD1222 COVID-19 vaccine. The CDR3: CASSGDRDNSPLHF. The CDR3 DNA is TGTGCCAGCAGCGGGGACAGGGATAATTCACCCCTCCACTTT.